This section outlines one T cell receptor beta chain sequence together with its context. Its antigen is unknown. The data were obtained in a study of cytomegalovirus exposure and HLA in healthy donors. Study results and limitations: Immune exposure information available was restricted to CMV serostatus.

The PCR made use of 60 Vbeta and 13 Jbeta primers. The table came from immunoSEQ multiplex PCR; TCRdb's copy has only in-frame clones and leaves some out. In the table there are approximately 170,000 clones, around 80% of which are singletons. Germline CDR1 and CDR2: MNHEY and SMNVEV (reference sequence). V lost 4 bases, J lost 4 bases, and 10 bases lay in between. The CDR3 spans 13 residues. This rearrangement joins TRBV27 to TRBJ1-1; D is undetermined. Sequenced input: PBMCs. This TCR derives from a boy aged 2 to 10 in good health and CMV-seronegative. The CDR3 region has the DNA TGTGCCAGCAGTTCCACAGCGGGCACTGAAGCTTTCTTT. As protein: CASSSTAGTEAFF.